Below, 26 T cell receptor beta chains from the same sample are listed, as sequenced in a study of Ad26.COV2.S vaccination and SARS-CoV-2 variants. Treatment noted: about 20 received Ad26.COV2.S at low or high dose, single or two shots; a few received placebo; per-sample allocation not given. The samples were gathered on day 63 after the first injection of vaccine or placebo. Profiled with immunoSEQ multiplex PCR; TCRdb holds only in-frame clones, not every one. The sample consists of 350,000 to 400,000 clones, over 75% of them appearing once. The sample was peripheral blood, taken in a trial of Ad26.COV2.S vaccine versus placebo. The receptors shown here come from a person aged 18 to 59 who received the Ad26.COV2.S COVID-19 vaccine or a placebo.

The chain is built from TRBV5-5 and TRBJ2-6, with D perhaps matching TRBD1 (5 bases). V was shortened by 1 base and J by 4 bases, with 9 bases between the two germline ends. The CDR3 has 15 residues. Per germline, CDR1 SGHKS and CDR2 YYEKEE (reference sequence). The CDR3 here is CASSLSGIGANVLTF. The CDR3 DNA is TGTGCCAGCAGCTTGTCAGGGATCGGGGCCAACGTCCTGACTTTC.

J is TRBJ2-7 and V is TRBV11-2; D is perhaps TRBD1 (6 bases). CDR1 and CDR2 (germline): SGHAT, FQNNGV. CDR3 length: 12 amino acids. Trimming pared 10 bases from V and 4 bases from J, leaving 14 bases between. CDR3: CATRDTTYEQYF. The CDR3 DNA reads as TGTGCCACCAGGGACACTACTTACGAGCAGTACTTC.

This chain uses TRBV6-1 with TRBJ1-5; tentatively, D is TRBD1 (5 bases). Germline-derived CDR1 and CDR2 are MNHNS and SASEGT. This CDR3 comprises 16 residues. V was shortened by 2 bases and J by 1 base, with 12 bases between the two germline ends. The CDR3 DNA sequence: TGTGCCAGCAGTGAAAGCGTGGGGCCGAGCAATCAGCCCCAGCATTTT. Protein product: CASSESVGPSNQPQHF.

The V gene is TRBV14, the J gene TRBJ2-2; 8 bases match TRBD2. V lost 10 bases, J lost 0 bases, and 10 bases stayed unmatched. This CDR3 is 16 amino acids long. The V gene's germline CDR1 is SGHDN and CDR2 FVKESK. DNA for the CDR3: TGTGCCACCCGGACGGGGGGGAACGCGAACACCGGGGAGCTGTTTTTT. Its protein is CATRTGGNANTGELFF.

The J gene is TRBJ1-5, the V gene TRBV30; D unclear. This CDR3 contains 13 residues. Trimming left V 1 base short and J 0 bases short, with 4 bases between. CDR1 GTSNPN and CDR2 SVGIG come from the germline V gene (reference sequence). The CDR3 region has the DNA TGTGCCTGGAGTGGAGCTAGCAATCAGCCCCAGCATTTT. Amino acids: CAWSGASNQPQHF.

The CDR3 reads CASNRPGRTGGRGDYGYTF. The CDR3 DNA follows: TGTGCCAGCAACCGGCCGGGGCGGACAGGGGGCAGAGGAGACTATGGCTACACCTTC. V gene TRBV2 combines with J gene TRBJ1-2; 11 nucleotides line up with TRBD1. CDR3 length equals 19 residues. V lost 7 bases and J lost 3; bases outside the gene matches: 19. Germline V gene sequence: CDR1 SNHLY, CDR2 FYNNEI.

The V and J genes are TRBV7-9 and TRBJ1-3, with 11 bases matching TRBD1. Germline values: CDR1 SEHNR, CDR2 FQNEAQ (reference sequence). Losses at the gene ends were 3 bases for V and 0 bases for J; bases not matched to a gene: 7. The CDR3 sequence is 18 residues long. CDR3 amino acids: CASSLAGTGGFSGNTIYF. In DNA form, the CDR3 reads TGTGCCAGCAGCTTGGCCGGGACAGGGGGTTTCTCTGGAAACACCATATATTTT.

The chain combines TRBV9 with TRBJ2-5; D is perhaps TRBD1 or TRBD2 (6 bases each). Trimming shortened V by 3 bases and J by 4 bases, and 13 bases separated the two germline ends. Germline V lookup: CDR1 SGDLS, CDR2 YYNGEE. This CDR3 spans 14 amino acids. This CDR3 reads CASSGGLGGETQYF. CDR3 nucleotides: TGTGCCAGCAGCGGGGGGCTGGGAGGAGAGACCCAGTACTTC.

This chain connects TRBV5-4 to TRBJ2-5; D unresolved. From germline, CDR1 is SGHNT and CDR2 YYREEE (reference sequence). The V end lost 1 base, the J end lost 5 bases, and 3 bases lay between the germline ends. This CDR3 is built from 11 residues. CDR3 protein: CASSLYETQYF. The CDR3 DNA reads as TGTGCCAGCAGCTTGTATGAGACCCAGTACTTC.

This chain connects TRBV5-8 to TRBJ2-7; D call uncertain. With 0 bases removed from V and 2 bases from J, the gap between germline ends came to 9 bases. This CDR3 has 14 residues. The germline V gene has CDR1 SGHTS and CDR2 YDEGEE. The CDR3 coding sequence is TGTGCCAGCAGCTTGGCTCCCTTTACCTACGAGCAGTACTTC. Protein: CASSLAPFTYEQYF.

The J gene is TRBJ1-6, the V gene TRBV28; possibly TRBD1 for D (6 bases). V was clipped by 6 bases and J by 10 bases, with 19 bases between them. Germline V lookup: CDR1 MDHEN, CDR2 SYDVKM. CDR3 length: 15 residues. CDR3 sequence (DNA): TGTGCCAGCAGACCTATGACAGGCCAGGGATCACCCCTCCACTTT. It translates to CASRPMTGQGSPLHF.

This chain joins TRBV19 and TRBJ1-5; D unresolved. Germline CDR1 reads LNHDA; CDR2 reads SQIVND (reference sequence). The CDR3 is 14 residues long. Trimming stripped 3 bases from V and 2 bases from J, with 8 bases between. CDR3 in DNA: TGTGCCAGTAGTATTGAAGCGGGCAATCAGCCCCAGCATTTT. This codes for CASSIEAGNQPQHF.

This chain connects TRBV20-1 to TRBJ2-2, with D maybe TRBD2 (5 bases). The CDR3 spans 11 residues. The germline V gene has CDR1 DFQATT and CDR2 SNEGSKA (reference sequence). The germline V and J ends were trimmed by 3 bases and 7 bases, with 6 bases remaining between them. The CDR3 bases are TGCAGTGCTAGCCGGGGCGGGGAGCTGTTTTTT. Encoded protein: CSASRGGELFF.

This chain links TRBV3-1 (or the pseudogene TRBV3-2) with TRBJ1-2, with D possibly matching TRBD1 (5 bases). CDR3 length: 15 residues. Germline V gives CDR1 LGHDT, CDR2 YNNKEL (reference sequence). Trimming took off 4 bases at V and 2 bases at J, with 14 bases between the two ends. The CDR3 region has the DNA TGTGCCAGCAGCCGTCGTCGTAGGGGCAACTATGGCTACACCTTC. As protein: CASSRRRRGNYGYTF.

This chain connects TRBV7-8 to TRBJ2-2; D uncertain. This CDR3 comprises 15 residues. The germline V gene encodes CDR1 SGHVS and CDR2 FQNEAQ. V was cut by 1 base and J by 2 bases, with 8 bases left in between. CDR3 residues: CASSLGLGNTGELFF. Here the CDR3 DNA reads TGTGCCAGCAGCTTAGGCTTGGGAAACACCGGGGAGCTGTTTTTT.

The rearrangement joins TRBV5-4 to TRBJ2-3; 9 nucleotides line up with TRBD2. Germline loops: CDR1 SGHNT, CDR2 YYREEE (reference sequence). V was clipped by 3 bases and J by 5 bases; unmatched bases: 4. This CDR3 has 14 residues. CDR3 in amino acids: CASSWRTSVDTQYF. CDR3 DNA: TGTGCCAGCAGCTGGCGGACTAGCGTAGATACGCAGTATTTT.

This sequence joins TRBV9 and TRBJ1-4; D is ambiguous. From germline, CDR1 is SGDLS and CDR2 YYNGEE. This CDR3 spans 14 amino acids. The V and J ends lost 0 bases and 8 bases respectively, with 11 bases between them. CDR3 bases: TGTGCCAGCAGCGTAGGGGCAGGCGGGGAAAAACTGTTTTTT. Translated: CASSVGAGGEKLFF.

The CDR3 DNA is TGCAGCGGTCGGACTAGCATGGAGACCCAGTACTTC. Translated, it gives CSGRTSMETQYF. J is TRBJ2-5 and V is TRBV29-1; 8 nucleotides agree with TRBD2. Germline CDR1 reads SQVTM; CDR2 reads ANQGSEA. CDR3 length: 12 residues. V trimming: 7 bases; J trimming: 5 bases; junction bases outside the gene matches: 6.

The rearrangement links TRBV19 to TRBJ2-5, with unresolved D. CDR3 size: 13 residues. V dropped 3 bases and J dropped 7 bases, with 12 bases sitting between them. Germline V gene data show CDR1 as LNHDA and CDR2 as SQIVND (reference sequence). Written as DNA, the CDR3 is TGTGCCAGTAGTATGGGTACGTCGGGGACCCAGTACTTC. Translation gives CASSMGTSGTQYF.

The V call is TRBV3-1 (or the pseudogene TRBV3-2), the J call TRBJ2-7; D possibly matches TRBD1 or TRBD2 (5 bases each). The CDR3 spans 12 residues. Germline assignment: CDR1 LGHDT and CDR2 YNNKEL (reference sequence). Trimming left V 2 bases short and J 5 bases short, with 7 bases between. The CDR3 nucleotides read TGTGCCAGCAGCCAATCGGGGCACGAGCAGTACTTC. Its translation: CASSQSGHEQYF.

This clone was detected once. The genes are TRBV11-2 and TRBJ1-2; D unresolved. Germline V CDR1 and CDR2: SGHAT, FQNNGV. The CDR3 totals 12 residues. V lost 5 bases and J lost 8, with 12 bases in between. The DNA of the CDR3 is TGTGCCAGCAGCCCCGTACTGCCCGGCTACACCTTC. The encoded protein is CASSPVLPGYTF. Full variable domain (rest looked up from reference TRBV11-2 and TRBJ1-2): EAGVAQSPRYKIIEKRQSVAFWCNPISGHATLYWYQQILGQGPKLLIQFQNNGVVDDSQLPKDRFSAERLKGVDSTLKIQPAKLEDSAVYLCASSPVLPGYTFGSGTRLTVV.

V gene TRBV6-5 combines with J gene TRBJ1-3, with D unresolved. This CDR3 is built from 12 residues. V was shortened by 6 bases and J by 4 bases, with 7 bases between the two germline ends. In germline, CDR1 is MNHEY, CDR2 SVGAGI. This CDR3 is CASSLAGNTIYF. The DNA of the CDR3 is TGTGCCAGCAGCCTCGCGGGAAACACCATATATTTT.

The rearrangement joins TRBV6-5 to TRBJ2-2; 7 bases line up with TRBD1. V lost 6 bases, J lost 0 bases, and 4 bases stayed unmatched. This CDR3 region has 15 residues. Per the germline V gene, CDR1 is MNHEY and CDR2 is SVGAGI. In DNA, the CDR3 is TGTGCCAGCAGAGCAGGGACAGCGAACACCGGGGAGCTGTTTTTT. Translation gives CASRAGTANTGELFF.

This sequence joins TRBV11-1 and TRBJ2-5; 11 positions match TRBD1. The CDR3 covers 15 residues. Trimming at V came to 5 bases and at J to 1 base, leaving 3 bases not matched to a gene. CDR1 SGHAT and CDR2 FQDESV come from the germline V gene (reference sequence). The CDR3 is CASSLGTGGQETQYF. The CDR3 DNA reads TGTGCCAGCAGCCTCGGGACAGGGGGCCAAGAGACCCAGTACTTC.

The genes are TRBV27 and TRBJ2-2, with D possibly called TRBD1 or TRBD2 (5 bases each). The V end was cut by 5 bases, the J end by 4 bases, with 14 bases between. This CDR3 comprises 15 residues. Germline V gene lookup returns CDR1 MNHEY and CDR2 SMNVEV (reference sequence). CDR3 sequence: CASSEGRPSTGELFF. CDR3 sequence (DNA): TGTGCCAGCAGTGAGGGACGCCCATCCACCGGGGAGCTGTTTTTT.

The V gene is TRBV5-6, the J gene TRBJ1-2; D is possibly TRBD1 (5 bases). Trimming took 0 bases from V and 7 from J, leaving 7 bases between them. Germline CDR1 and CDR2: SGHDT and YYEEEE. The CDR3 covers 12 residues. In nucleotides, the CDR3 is TGTGCCAGCAGCTTGGACGGGACTGGCTACACCTTC. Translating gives CASSLDGTGYTF.